This is a list of T cell receptor beta chains from one sample in a study of blood T cell repertoires in COVID-19. Assay: immunoSEQ multiplex PCR; the TCRdb copy retains only in-frame clones and omits some. The sample has roughly 280,000 clones, more than 70% seen once. Material: peripheral blood. These receptors were obtained from a woman aged 25 to 39 with COVID-19, enrolled during active disease. CDR3s include the opening cysteine and the closing phenylalanine or tryptophan. Fields, in order: clone size, D gene, J gene, V gene, CDR3 protein, CDR3 DNA. The D gene is left open where the match is weak. Size tells how often a clone was seen (once, few, many) or the class of an expanded clone, and some rows leave it out.

.,TRBD1,TRBJ2-3,TRBV11-1,CASTPRGPTDTQYF,TGTGCCAGCACCCCGAGGGGGCCCACAGATACGCAGTATTTT
.,.,TRBJ2-1,TRBV5-1,CASSSPSGYNEQFF,TGCGCCAGCAGCTCCCCAAGCGGATACAATGAGCAGTTCTTC
once,TRBD1,TRBJ1-2,TRBV5-1,CASSQGGANYGYTF,TGCGCCAGCAGCCAGGGGGGAGCTAACTATGGCTACACCTTC
.,.,TRBJ2-3,TRBV18,CASSLNGHTDTQYF,TGTGCCAGCTCACTCAACGGACACACAGATACGCAGTATTTT
.,TRBD1,TRBJ2-7,TRBV10-1,CASSESGQPREQYF,TGCGCCAGCAGTGAGTCGGGACAGCCTCGTGAGCAGTACTTC
.,TRBD2,TRBJ2-1,TRBV6-6,CASSSGLAAYNEQFF,TGTGCCAGCAGTTCGGGACTAGCCGCCTACAATGAGCAGTTCTTC
.,.,TRBJ1-2,TRBV7-9,CASSLGASNYGYTF,TGTGCCAGCAGCTTAGGGGCCAGTAACTATGGCTACACCTTC
.,.,TRBJ1-5,TRBV2,CASKDTAQHNQPQHF,TGTGCCAGCAAGGATACAGCCCAACACAATCAGCCCCAGCATTTT
.,TRBD2,TRBJ2-7,TRBV11-2,CASSLSGAYEQYF,TGTGCCAGCAGCCTTAGCGGGGCCTACGAGCAGTACTTC
.,.,TRBJ1-3,TRBV5-8,CASSADSRSGNTIYF,TGTGCCAGCAGCGCCGACAGTCGCTCTGGAAACACCATATATTTT
few,.,TRBJ1-1,TRBV10-3,CAIRAENTEAFF,TGTGCCATCAGGGCAGAGAACACTGAAGCTTTCTTT
.,.,TRBJ1-4,TRBV28,CASATNEKLFF,TGTGCCAGCGCAACAAATGAAAAACTGTTTTTT
.,TRBD1,TRBJ1-2,TRBV7-9,CASSSLWTGNYGYTF,TGTGCCAGCAGCTCTTTATGGACAGGGAACTATGGCTACACCTTC
once,TRBD1,TRBJ2-5,TRBV15,CATSSPPRDRPVETQYF,TGTGCCACCAGCAGCCCCCCAAGGGACAGGCCTGTGGAGACCCAGTACTTC
.,.,TRBJ2-7,TRBV28,CAGGPTYEQYF,TGTGCCGGTGGGCCCACCTACGAGCAGTACTTC
few,.,TRBJ2-3,TRBV5-1,CASSLTGPDTQYF,TGCGCCAGCAGCTTGACAGGGCCAGATACGCAGTATTTT
once,TRBD2,TRBJ2-7,TRBV28,CASPPSGRVFYEQYF,TGTGCCAGCCCACCGAGCGGGAGAGTTTTCTACGAGCAGTACTTC
.,.,TRBJ1-3,TRBV7-9,CASSLAQWSGQNF,TGTGCCAGCAGCTTAGCTCAGTGGTCAGGGCAAAATTTT
.,TRBD2,TRBJ2-1,TRBV11-2,CASSPARSGRDYNEQFF,TGTGCCAGCAGCCCCGCCCGTAGCGGGAGAGACTACAATGAGCAGTTCTTC
.,.,TRBJ2-4,TRBV5-4,CASSSPSGDKNIQYF,TGTGCCAGCAGCTCCCCTTCGGGTGACAAAAACATTCAGTACTTC
.,TRBD2,TRBJ2-2,TRBV7-2,CASSQTSGNAGELFF,TGTGCCAGCAGCCAGACTAGCGGGAATGCCGGGGAGCTGTTTTTT
.,.,TRBJ1-1,TRBV19,CASSPRDTEAFF,TGTGCCAGTAGCCCCAGGGACACTGAAGCTTTCTTT
few,TRBD1,TRBJ1-5,TRBV7-9,CASSKTGKGQPQHF,TGTGCCAGCAGCAAGACAGGGAAGGGTCAGCCCCAGCATTTT
.,.,TRBJ1-1,TRBV29-1,CSVVLRDWEAFF,TGCAGCGTCGTTTTGAGGGACTGGGAAGCTTTCTTT
.,.,TRBJ1-2,TRBV28,CASTYTSSYGYTF,TGTGCCAGCACATACACTAGCTCCTATGGCTACACCTTC
.,.,TRBJ1-5,TRBV27,CASSLSQDQPQHF,TGTGCCAGCAGTTTATCACAAGATCAGCCCCAGCATTTT
.,.,TRBJ1-1,TRBV6-5,CASSYSRVSNTEAFF,TGTGCCAGCAGTTACTCGAGAGTTTCGAACACTGAAGCTTTCTTT
few,.,TRBJ2-1,TRBV4-3,CASSQDIDSLAYNEQFF,TGCGCCAGCAGCCAAGACATTGACAGCCTAGCCTACAATGAGCAGTTCTTC
once,TRBD2,TRBJ2-7,TRBV2,CASSEGLVIDEQYF,TGTGCCAGCAGTGAGGGACTAGTGATCGACGAGCAGTACTTC